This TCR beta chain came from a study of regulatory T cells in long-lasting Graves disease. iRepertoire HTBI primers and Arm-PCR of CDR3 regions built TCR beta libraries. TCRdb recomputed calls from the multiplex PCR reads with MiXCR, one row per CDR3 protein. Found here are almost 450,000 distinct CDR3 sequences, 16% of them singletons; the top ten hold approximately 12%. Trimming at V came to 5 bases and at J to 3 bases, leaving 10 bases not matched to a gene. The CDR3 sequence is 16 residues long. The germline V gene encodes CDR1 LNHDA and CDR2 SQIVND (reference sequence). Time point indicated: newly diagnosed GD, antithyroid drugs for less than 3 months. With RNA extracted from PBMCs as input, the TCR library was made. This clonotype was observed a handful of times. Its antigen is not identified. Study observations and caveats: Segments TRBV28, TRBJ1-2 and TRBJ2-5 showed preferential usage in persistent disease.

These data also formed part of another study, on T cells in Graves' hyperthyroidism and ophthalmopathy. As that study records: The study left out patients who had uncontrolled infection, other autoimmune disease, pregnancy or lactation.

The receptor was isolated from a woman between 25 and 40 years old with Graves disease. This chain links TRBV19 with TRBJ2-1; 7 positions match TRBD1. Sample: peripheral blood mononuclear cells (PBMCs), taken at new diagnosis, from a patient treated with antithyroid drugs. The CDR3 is CASSLLPGQNYNEQFF. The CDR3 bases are TGTGCCAGTAGTCTACTCCCGGGACAGAACTACAATGAGCAGTTCTTC.